One sample yielded the 3 T cell receptor beta chains listed below, sequenced in a study of blood T cell repertoires in COVID-19. This table comes from immunoSEQ multiplex PCR, and its TCRdb copy is limited to in-frame clones, with some not included. The sample records under 40,000 clones, approximately 82% being singletons. Specimen: peripheral blood. These TCRs come from an older woman with acute or convalescent COVID-19.

The chain recombines TRBV25-1 with TRBJ2-5, with D possibly being TRBD2 (6 bases). Between the trimmed V and J ends, which lost 4 bases and 2 bases, there was a span of 17 bases. The CDR3 runs to 16 residues. Germline V gene data show CDR1 as MGHDK and CDR2 as SYGVNS. This CDR3 reads CASSAPTLTSQETQYF. CDR3 nucleotides: TGTGCCAGCAGTGCACCCACGCTGACTAGTCAAGAGACCCAGTACTTC. Supplemented by reference TRBV25-1 and TRBJ2-5, the full variable domain reads EADIYQTPRYLVIGTGKKITLECSQTMGHDKMYWYQQDPGMELHLIHYSYGVNSTEKGDLSSESTVSRIRTEHFPLTLESARPSHTSQYLCASSAPTLTSQETQYFGPGTRLLVL.

The chain employs TRBV12-3 or TRBV12-4 and TRBJ1-1; 7 positions match TRBD1. With 4 bases clipped from V and 1 base from J, the junction kept 0 bases outside the gene matches. The CDR3 consists of 13 residues. DNA for the CDR3: TGTGCCAGCAGTTGGACAGGGAACACTGAAGCTTTCTTT. This gives the protein CASSWTGNTEAFF.

The gene calls are TRBV3-1 (or the pseudogene TRBV3-2) and TRBJ2-3, with TRBD2 as a possible D gene (7 bases). The CDR3 runs 15 residues. V was clipped by 4 bases and J by 2 bases, with 13 bases between them. Germline CDR1 and CDR2: LGHDT and YNNKEL (reference sequence). CDR3: CASSRDGGPTDTQYF. CDR3 in DNA: TGTGCCAGCAGCCGGGACGGGGGGCCCACAGATACGCAGTATTTT.